This T cell receptor beta chain was recovered during a study of chemoradiotherapy in HPV16-positive cancers. Looking at the study overall: Two HPV16-positive patients' cells yielded candidate HPV-specific clones and common motifs. General study findings and limits: Better recurrence-free survival went with HPV-responsive T-cell expansion in HPV16-positive patients. Candidate HPV-specific clones and E7-related TCR motifs grew in tumor during treatment.

TCRdb's copy holds only in-frame clones and misses some; the assay was immunoSEQ multiplex PCR. This sample carries approximately 30,000 clones, more than 85% of them seen once, and the ten largest clones take about 2.1%. Germline assignment: CDR1 SGHVS and CDR2 FNYEAQ. Trimming removed 5 bases from V and 0 bases from J, with 11 bases in between. This CDR3 has 14 amino acids. To note about this clone: The antigen remains unidentified.

Over chemoradiotherapy, repertoires were sampled more than once. The source was blood, collected from a patient who underwent chemoradiotherapy. The origin of this receptor is a human donor with HPV-associated anogenital cancer. The chain combines TRBV7-6 with TRBJ2-7; D is perhaps TRBD2 (5 bases). CDR3 nucleotide sequence: TGTGCCAGCAGCCAGCCGGGAACCTCCTACGAGCAGTACTTC. Protein: CASSQPGTSYEQYF.